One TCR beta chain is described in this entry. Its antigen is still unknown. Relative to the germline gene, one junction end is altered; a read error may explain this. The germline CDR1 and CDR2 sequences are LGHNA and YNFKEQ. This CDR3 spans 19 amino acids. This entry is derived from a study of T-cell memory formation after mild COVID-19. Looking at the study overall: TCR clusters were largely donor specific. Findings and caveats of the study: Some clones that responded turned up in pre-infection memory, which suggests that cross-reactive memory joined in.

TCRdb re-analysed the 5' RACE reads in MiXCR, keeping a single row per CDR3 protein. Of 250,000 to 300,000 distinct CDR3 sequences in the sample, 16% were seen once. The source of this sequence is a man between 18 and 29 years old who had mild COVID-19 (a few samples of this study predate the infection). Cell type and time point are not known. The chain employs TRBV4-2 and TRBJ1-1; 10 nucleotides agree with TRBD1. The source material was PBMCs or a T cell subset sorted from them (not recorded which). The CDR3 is CASSQEGFRGQGTGTEALF. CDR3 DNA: TGTGCCAGCAGCCAAGAAGGGTTCCGGGGACAGGGGACGGGTACTGAAGCTTTATTT.